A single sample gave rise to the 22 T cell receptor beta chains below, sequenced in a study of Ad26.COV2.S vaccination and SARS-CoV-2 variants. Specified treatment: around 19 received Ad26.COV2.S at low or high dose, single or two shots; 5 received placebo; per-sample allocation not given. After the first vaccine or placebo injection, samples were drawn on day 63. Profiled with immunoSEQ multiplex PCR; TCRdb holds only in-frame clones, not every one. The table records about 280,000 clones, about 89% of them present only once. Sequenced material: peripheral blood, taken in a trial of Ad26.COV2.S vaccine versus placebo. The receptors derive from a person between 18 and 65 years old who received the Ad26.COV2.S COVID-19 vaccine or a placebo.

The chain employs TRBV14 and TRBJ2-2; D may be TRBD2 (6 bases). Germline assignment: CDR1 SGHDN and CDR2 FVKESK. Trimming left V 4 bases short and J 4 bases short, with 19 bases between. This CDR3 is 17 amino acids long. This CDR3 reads CASSPTRDSRTTGELFF. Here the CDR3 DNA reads TGTGCCAGCAGCCCAACTCGGGACTCCCGAACCACCGGGGAGCTGTTTTTT.

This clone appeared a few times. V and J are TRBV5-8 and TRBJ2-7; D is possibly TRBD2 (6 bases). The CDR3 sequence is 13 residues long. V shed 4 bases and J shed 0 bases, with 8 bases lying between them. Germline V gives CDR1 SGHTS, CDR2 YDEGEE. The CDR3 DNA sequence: TGTGCCAGCAGCATGACTAGCTCCTACGAGCAGTACTTC. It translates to CASSMTSSYEQYF.

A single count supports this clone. CDR3 coding DNA: TGTGCCAGCAGCTTAGTTGGCAGCTTGGACTATGGCTACACCTTC. Amino acid sequence: CASSLVGSLDYGYTF. The rearrangement uses TRBV7-2 and TRBJ1-2, with D unclear. The germline V and J ends were trimmed by 1 base and 3 bases, with 12 bases remaining between them. Per the germline V gene, CDR1 is SGHTA and CDR2 is FQGNSA. The CDR3 runs to 15 residues.

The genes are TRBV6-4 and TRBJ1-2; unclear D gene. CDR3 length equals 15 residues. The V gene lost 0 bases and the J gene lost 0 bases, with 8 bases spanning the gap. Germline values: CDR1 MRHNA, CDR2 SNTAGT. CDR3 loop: CASSDSRKANYGYTF. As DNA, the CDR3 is TGTGCCAGCAGTGACTCCAGGAAAGCTAACTATGGCTACACCTTC.

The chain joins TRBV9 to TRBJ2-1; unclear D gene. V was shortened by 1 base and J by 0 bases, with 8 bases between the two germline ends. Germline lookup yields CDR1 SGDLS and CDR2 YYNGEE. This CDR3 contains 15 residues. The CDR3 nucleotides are TGTGCCAGCAGCGTAATGTCAAGCTCCTACAATGAGCAGTTCTTC. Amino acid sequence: CASSVMSSSYNEQFF. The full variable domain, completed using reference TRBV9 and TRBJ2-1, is DSGVTQTPKHLITATGQRVTLRCSPRSGDLSVYWYQQSLDQGLQFLIQYYNGEERAKGNILERFSAQQFPDLHSELNLSSLELGDSALYFCASSVMSSSYNEQFFGPGTRLTVL.

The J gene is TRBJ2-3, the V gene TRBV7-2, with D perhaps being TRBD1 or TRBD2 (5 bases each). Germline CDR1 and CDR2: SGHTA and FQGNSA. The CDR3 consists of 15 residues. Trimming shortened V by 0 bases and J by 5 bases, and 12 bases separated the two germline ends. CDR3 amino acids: CASSLAHGAGDTQYF. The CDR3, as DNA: TGTGCCAGCAGCTTAGCGCACGGGGCGGGAGATACGCAGTATTTT.

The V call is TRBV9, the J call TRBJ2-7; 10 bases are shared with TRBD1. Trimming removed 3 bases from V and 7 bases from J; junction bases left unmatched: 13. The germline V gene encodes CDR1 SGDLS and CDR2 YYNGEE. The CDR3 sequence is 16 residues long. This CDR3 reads CASSADVGQGSREQYF. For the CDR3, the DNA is TGTGCCAGCAGCGCCGACGTGGGACAGGGGTCAAGGGAGCAGTACTTC.

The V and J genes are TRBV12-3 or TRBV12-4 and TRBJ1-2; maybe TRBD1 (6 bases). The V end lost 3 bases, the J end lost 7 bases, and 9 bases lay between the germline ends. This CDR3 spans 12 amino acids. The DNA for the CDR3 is TGTGCCAGCAGTTTTCAAGGGGGTGGCTACACCTTC. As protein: CASSFQGGGYTF.

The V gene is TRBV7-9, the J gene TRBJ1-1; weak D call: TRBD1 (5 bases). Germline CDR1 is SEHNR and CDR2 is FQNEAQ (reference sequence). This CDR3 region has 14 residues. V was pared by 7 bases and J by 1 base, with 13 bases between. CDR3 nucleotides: TGTGCCAGCATCTCCGGCAGGGCGAACACTGAAGCTTTCTTT. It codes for CASISGRANTEAFF.

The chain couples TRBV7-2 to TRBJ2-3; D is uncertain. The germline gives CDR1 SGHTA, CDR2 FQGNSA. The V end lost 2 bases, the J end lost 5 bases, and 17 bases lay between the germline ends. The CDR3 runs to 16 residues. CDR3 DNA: TGTGCCAGCAGCTTATCCATGGCCCGTAAACTAGATACGCAGTATTTT. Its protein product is CASSLSMARKLDTQYF.

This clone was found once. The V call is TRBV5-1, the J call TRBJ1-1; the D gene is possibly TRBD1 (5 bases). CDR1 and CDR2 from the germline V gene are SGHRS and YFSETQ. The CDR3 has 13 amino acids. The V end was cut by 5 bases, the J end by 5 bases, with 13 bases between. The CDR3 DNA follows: TGCGCCAGCAGAGCCGCGGAGGGGACTGAAGCTTTCTTT. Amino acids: CASRAAEGTEAFF.

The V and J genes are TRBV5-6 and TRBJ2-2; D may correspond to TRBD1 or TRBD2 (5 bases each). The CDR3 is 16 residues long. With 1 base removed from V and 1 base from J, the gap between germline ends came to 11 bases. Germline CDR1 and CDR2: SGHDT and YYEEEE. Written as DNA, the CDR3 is TGTGCCAGCAGCTTGTACGGGACGGGGAACACCGGGGAGCTGTTTTTT. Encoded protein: CASSLYGTGNTGELFF.

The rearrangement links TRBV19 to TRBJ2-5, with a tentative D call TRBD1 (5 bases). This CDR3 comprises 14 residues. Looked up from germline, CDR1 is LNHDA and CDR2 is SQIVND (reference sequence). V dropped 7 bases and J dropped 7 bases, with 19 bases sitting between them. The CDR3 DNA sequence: TGTGCCAGTATCCAGGGCCCCGGTACGGGGACCCAGTACTTC. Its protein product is CASIQGPGTGTQYF.

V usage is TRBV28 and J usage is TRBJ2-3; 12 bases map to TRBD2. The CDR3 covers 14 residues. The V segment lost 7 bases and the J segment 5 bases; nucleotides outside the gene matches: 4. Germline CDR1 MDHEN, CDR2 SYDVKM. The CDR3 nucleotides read TGTGCCAGCACTGCTAGCGGGAGGGGAGATACGCAGTATTTT. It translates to CASTASGRGDTQYF.

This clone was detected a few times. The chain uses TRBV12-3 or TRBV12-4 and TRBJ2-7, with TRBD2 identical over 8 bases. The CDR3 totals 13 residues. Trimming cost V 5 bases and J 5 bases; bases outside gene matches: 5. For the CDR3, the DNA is TGTGCCAGCAGTGTCGCGGGGGGCAACGAGCAGTACTTC. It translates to CASSVAGGNEQYF.

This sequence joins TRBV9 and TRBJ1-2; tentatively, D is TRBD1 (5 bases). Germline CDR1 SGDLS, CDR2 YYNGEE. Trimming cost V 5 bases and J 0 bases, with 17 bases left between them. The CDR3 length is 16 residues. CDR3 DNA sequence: TGTGCCAGCAGTCGGGACCGGGCGACTGCTAACTATGGCTACACCTTC. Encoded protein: CASSRDRATANYGYTF.

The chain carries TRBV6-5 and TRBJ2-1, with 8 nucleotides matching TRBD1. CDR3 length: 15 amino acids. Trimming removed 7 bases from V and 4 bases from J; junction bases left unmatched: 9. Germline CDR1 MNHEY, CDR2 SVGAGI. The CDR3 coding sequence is TGTGCCAGCAAGAAACAGGGGGAAGGGTACAATGAGCAGTTCTTC. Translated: CASKKQGEGYNEQFF.

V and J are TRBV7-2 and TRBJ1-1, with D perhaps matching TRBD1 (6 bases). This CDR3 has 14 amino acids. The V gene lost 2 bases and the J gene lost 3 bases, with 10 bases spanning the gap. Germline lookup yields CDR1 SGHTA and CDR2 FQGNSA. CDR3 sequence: CASSLSGVHTEAFF. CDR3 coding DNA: TGTGCCAGCAGCTTATCAGGGGTCCACACTGAAGCTTTCTTT.

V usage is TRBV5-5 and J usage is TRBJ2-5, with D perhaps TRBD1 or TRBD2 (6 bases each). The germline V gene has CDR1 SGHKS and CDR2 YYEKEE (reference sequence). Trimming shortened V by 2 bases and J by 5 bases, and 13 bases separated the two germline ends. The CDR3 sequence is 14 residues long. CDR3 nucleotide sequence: TGTGCCAGCAGCTTTTTTGGGGGGCCGGAGACCCAGTACTTC. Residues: CASSFFGGPETQYF.

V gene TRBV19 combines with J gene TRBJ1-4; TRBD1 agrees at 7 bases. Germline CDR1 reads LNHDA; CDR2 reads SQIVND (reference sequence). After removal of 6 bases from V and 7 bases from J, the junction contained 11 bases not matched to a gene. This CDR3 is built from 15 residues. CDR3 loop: CASRSPDRVAEKLFF. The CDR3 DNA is TGTGCCAGTAGATCTCCTGACAGGGTGGCTGAAAAACTGTTTTTT.

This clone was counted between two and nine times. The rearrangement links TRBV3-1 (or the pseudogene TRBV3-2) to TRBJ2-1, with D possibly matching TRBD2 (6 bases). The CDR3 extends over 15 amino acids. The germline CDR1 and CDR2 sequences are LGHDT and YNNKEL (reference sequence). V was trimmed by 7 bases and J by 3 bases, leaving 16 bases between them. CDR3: CASTRGVSGYNEQFF. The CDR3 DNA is TGTGCCAGCACTAGGGGAGTTAGCGGCTACAATGAGCAGTTCTTC.

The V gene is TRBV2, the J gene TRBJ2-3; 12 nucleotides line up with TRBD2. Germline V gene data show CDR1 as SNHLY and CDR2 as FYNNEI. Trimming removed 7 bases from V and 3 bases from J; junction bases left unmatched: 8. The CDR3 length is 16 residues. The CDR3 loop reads CASTVGLAGWTDTQYF. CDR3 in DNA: TGTGCCAGCACCGTGGGACTAGCGGGTTGGACAGATACGCAGTATTTT. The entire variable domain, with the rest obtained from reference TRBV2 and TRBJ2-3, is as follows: EPEVTQTPSHQVTQMGQEVILRCVPISNHLYFYWYRQILGQKVEFLVSFYNNEISEKSEIFDDQFSVERPDGSNFTLKIRSTKLEDSAMYFCASTVGLAGWTDTQYFGPGTRLTVL.